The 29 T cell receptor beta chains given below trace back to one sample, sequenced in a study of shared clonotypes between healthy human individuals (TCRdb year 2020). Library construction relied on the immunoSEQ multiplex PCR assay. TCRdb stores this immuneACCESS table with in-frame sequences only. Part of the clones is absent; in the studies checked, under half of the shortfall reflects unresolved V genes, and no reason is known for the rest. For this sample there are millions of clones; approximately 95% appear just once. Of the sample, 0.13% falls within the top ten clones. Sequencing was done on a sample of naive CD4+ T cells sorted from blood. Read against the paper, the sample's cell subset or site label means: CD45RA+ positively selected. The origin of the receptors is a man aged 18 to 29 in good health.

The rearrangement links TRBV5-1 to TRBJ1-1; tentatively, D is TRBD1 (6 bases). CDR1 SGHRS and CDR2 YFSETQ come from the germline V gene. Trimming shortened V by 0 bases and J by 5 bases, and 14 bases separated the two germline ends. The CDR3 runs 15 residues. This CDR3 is CASSLAVDRRTEAFF. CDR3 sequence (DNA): TGCGCCAGCAGCTTGGCCGTAGACAGGCGAACTGAAGCTTTCTTT. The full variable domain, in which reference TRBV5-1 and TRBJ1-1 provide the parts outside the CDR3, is KAGVTQTPRYLIKTRGQQVTLSCSPISGHRSVSWYQQTPGQGLQFLFEYFSETQRNKGNFPGRFSGRQFSNSRSEMNVSTLELGDSALYLCASSLAVDRRTEAFFGQGTRLTVV.

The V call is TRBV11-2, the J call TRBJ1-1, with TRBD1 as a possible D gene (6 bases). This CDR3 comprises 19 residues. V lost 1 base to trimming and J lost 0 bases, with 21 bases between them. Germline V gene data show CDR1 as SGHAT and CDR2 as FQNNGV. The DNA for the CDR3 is TGTGCCAGCAGCTTAGGGGGCCGCTTTGGACAGCCCATGAACACTGAAGCTTTCTTT. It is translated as CASSLGGRFGQPMNTEAFF.

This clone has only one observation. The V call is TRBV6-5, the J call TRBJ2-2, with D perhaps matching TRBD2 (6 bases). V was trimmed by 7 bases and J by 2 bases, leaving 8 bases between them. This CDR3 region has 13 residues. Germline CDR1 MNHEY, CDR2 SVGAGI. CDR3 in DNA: TGTGCCAGCACGGAGGGTAACACCGGGGAGCTGTTTTTT. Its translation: CASTEGNTGELFF.

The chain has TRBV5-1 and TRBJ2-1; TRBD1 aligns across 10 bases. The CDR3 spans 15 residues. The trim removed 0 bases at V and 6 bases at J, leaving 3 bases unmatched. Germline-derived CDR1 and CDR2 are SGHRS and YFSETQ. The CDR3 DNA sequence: TGCGCCAGCAGCTTGGAGACAGGGGGCTCCAATGAGCAGTTCTTC. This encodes CASSLETGGSNEQFF. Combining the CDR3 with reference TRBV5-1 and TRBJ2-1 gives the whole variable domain KAGVTQTPRYLIKTRGQQVTLSCSPISGHRSVSWYQQTPGQGLQFLFEYFSETQRNKGNFPGRFSGRQFSNSRSEMNVSTLELGDSALYLCASSLETGGSNEQFFGPGTRLTVL.

In DNA form, the CDR3 reads TGTGCCAGCACCCTTGACTACCCAGAGACCCAGTACTTC. This encodes CASTLDYPETQYF. The chain carries TRBV7-9 and TRBJ2-5; perhaps TRBD2 as D (5 bases). The ends were cut back, 7 bases at V and 4 bases at J, with 13 bases in the middle. The germline V gene encodes CDR1 SEHNR and CDR2 FQNEAQ (reference sequence). There are 13 residues in the CDR3. Based on the CDR3 plus reference TRBV7-9 and TRBJ2-5, the full variable domain is DTGVSQNPRHKITKRGQNVTFRCDPISEHNRLYWYRQTLGQGPEFLTYFQNEAQLEKSRLLSDRFSAERPKGSFSTLEIQRTEQGDSAMYLCASTLDYPETQYFGPGTRLLVL.

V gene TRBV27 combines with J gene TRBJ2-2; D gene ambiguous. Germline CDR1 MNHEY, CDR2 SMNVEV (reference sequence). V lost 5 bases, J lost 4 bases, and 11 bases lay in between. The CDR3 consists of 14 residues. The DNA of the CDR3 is TGTGCCAGCAGTACACGACTGGGCACCGGGGAGCTGTTTTTT. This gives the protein CASSTRLGTGELFF.

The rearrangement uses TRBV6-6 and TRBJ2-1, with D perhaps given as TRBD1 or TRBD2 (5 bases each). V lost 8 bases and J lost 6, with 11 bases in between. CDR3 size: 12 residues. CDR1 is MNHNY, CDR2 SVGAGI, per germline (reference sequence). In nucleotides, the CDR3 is TGTGCCAGCGGGGGACCGATCAATGAGCAGTTCTTC. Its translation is CASGGPINEQFF.

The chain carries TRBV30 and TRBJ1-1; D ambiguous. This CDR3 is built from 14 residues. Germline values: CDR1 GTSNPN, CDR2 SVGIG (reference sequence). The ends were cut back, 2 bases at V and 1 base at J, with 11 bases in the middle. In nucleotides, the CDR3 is TGTGCCTGGAGTCTTCCGAATAGGAACACTGAAGCTTTCTTT. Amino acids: CAWSLPNRNTEAFF.

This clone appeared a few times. The CDR3, as DNA: TGTGCCAGCTCACCTCCCGAGGGAGTAGGTGGCTACACCTTC. It yields the protein CASSPPEGVGGYTF. The rearrangement uses TRBV18 and TRBJ1-2; D is undetermined. The germline V gene encodes CDR1 KGHSH and CDR2 LQKENI. Trimming left V 3 bases short and J 7 bases short, with 15 bases between. The CDR3 totals 14 residues.

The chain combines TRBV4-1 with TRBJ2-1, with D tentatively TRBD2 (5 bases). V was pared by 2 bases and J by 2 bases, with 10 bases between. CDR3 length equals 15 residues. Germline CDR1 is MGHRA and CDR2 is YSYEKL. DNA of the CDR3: TGCGCCAGCAGCCAAATCCGAGGGACCTACAATGAGCAGTTCTTC. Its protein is CASSQIRGTYNEQFF.

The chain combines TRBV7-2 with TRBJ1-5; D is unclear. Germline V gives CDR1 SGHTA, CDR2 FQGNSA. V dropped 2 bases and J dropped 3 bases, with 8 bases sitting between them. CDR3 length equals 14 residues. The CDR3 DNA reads TGTGCCAGCAGCTTACCAGCTGACAATCAGCCCCAGCATTTT. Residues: CASSLPADNQPQHF.

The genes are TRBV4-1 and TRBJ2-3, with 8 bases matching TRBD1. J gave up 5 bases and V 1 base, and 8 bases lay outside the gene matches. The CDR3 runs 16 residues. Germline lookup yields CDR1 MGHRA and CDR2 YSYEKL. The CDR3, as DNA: TGCGCCAGCAGCCAAGTTAGCGGACAGGGAATAGATACGCAGTATTTT. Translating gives CASSQVSGQGIDTQYF.

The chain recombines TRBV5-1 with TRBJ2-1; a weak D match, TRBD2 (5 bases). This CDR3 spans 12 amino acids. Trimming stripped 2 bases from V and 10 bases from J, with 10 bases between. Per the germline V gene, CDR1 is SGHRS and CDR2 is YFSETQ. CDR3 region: CASSLSQREQFF. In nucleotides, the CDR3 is TGCGCCAGCAGCTTAAGCCAGCGGGAGCAGTTCTTC.

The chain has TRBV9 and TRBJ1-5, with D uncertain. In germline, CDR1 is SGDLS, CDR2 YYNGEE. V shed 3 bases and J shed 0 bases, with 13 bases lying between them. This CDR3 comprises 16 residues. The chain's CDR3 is CASSEGGGTSNQPQHF. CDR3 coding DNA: TGTGCCAGCAGCGAGGGTGGAGGAACTAGCAATCAGCCCCAGCATTTT.

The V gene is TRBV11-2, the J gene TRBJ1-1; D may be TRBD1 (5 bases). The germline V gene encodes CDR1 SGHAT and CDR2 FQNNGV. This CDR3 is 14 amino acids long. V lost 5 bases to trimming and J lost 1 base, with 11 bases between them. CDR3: CASSVFGANTEAFF. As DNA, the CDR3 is TGTGCCAGCAGCGTGTTTGGGGCGAACACTGAAGCTTTCTTT. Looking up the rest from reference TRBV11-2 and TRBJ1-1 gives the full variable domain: EAGVAQSPRYKIIEKRQSVAFWCNPISGHATLYWYQQILGQGPKLLIQFQNNGVVDDSQLPKDRFSAERLKGVDSTLKIQPAKLEDSAVYLCASSVFGANTEAFFGQGTRLTVV.

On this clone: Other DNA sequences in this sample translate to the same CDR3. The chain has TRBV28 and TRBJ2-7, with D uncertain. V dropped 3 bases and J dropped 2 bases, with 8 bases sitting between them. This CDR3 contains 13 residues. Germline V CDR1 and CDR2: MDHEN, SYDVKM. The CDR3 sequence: CASSLSAPYEQYF. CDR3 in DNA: TGTGCCAGCAGTTTGTCGGCCCCCTACGAGCAGTACTTC.

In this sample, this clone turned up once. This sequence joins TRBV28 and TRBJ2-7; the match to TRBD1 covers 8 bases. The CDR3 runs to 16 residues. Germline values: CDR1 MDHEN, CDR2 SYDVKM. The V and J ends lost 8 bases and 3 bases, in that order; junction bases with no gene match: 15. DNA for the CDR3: TGTGCCAGCTTGGGGGTAACCCGGACAGGGAGCTACGAGCAGTACTTC. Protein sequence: CASLGVTRTGSYEQYF. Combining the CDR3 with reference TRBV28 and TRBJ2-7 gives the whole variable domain DVKVTQSSRYLVKRTGEKVFLECVQDMDHENMFWYRQDPGLGLRLIYFSYDVKMKEKGDIPEGYSVSREKKERFSLILESASTNQTSMYLCASLGVTRTGSYEQYFGPGTRLTVT.

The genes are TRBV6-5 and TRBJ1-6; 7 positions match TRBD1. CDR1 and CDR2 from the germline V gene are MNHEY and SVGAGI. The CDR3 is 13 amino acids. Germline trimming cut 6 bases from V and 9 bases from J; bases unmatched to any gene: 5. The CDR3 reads CASRRQGISPLHF. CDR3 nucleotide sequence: TGTGCCAGCAGGAGACAGGGTATTTCACCCCTCCACTTT.

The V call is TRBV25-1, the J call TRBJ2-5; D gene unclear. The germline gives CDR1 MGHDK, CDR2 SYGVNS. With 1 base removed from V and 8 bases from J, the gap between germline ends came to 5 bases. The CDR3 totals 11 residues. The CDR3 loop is CASSESRTQYF. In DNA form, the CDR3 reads TGTGCCAGCAGTGAATCAAGAACCCAGTACTTC.

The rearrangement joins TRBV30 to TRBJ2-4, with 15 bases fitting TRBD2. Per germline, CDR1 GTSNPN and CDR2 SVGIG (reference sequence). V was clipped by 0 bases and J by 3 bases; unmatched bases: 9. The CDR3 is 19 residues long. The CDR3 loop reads CAWSVERTSGGGSKNIQYF. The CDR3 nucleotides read TGTGCCTGGAGTGTCGAAAGGACTAGCGGGGGGGGCAGCAAAAACATTCAGTACTTC.

CDR3 sequence reads: CASSLEFGTREQYF. Written as DNA, the CDR3 is TGTGCCAGCAGCTTAGAATTTGGCACTCGGGAGCAGTACTTC. The chain links TRBV11-2 to TRBJ2-7; D call uncertain. V was trimmed by 0 bases and J by 7 bases, leaving 13 bases between them. Per germline, CDR1 SGHAT and CDR2 FQNNGV. This CDR3 has 14 residues.

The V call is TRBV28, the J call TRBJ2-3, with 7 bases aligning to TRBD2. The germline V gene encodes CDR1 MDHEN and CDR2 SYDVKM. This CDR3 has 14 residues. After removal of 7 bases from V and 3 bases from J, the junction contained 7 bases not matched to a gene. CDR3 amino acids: CASTRRGGTDTQYF. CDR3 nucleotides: TGTGCCAGCACGAGGCGCGGGGGTACAGATACGCAGTATTTT.

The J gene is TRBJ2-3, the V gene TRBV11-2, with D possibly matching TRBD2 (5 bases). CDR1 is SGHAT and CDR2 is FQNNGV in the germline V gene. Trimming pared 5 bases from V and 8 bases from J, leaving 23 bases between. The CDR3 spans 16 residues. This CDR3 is CASSQEGRTADVTQYF. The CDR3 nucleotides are TGTGCCAGCAGCCAAGAGGGCCGGACCGCCGACGTTACGCAGTATTTT.

For the CDR3, the DNA is TGCGCCAGCAGCTTGGGTCCTGGGGTCCAGGAAAACATTCAGTACTTC. Translation gives CASSLGPGVQENIQYF. This chain connects TRBV5-1 to TRBJ2-4; D unclear. Germline V lookup: CDR1 SGHRS, CDR2 YFSETQ. The CDR3 covers 16 residues. Between the trimmed V and J ends, which lost 0 bases and 5 bases, there was a span of 15 bases.

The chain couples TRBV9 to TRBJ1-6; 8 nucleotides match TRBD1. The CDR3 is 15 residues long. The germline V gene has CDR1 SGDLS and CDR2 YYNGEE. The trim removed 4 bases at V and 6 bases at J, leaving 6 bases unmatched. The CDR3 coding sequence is TGTGCCAGCAGCATAAAGACAGGGGCTAATTCACCCCTCCACTTT. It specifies CASSIKTGANSPLHF.

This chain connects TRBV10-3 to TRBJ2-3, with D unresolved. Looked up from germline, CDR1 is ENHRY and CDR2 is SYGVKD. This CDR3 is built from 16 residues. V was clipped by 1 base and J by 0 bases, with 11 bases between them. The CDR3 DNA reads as TGTGCCATCAGTGAGTTAGCTACCCCTAGCACAGATACGCAGTATTTT. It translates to CAISELATPSTDTQYF.

CDR3 nucleotides: TGTGCCAGCAGCTTCGGGACAGGGGACGTGGAGACCCAGTACTTC. Translated, it gives CASSFGTGDVETQYF. V and J are TRBV5-4 and TRBJ2-5, with 10 bases that match TRBD1. From germline, CDR1 is SGHNT and CDR2 YYREEE (reference sequence). Germline trimming cut 2 bases from V and 5 bases from J; bases unmatched to any gene: 6. This CDR3 is 15 amino acids long.

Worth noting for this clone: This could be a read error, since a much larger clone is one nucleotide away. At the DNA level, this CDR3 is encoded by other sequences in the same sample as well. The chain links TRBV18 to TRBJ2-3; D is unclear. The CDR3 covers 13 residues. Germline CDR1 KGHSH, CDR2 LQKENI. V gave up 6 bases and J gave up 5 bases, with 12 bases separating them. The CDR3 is CASSPNGEDTQYF. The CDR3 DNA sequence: TGTGCCAGCTCGCCAAATGGGGAAGATACGCAGTATTTT.

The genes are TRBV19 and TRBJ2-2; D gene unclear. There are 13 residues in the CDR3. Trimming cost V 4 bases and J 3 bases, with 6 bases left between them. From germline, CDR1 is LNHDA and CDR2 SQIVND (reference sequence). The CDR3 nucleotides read TGTGCCAGTAGTACCCGGGACACCGGGGAGCTGTTTTTT. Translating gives CASSTRDTGELFF.